These T cell receptor beta chains were read from a single sample in a study of blood T cell repertoires in COVID-19. Libraries were prepared by immunoSEQ multiplex PCR; TCRdb keeps only in-frame clonotypes and omits some of them. The sample records approximately 250,000 clones, around nine tenths being singletons. Sequenced input: peripheral blood. The source is a man aged 35 to 55 with active or convalescent COVID-19. Both conserved end residues are part of each CDR3.

v_gene	j_gene	CDR3aa
TRBV10-3	TRBJ1-1	CAISELLPGGTEAFF
TRBV21-1	TRBJ1-3	CASSKVCGGGSGNTIYF
TRBV3-1/TRBV3-2	TRBJ2-7	CASSRRGQTYEQYF
TRBV9	TRBJ1-1	CASSVGQDTEAFF
TRBV5-1	TRBJ1-3	CASSLATGGSSGNTIYF
TRBV3-1/TRBV3-2	TRBJ2-3	CASSQSGPDTQYF
TRBV28	TRBJ2-6	CASSGGGAGLTGANVLTF
TRBV7-9	TRBJ2-6	CASSFGDSSGANVLTF
TRBV18	TRBJ2-2	CASSPVRVDTGELFF
TRBV5-6	TRBJ1-2	CASSWDRDDYGYTF
TRBV9	TRBJ2-2	CASSPRTYTGELFF
TRBV9	TRBJ2-3	CASSVGLADTQYF
TRBV11-2	TRBJ2-1	CASTLAGGPYNEQFF
TRBV5-1	TRBJ2-1	CASSLEGRHLNEQFF
TRBV7-9	TRBJ1-3	CASSFTGWKGNTIYF
TRBV12-5	TRBJ2-1	CASGPFDLIYNEQFF
TRBV28	TRBJ2-7	CASVGLRSREQYF
TRBV6-5	TRBJ2-2	CASSRGGELFF
TRBV6-1	TRBJ2-5	CASNEGAGVNQETQYF
TRBV19	TRBJ2-7	CASSPGREGYEQYF
TRBV9	TRBJ1-1	CASSEPRQGAPGAFF
TRBV9	TRBJ1-5	CASSSEGGHQPQHF
TRBV7-3	TRBJ2-1	CASSHIPGGSLMNEQFF
TRBV2	TRBJ2-6	CATLLRQMNSGANVLTF
TRBV7-8	TRBJ1-3	CASSLSAGGNTIYF
TRBV5-1	TRBJ2-1	CASSLDGGQLSYNEQFF
TRBV11-1	TRBJ1-2	CASSLSGGEGYTF
TRBV5-4	TRBJ2-1	CASSRSPGTGIRNEQFF
TRBV30	TRBJ1-4	CAWSPTGLNEKLFF
TRBV28	TRBJ1-4	CASSSTGQLENEKLFF
TRBV6-5	TRBJ1-2	CASITTGTDYGYTF
TRBV7-9	TRBJ1-6	CASSQRQGTPLHF
TRBV11-3	TRBJ2-5	CASSLGLARKTQYF
TRBV29-1	TRBJ1-1	CSARQGGGTEAFF
TRBV3-1/TRBV3-2	TRBJ2-3	CASSQAWALAGGPADTQYF
TRBV18	TRBJ1-1	CASSPKNSNTGQTEAFF
TRBV7-9	TRBJ2-7	CASSAETDYEQYF
TRBV19	TRBJ2-3	CASSPRPKEVGDTQYF
TRBV28	TRBJ1-3	CASSVWAGPTGNTIYF
TRBV7-9	TRBJ2-1	CASRSEEGAVNEQFF
TRBV15	TRBJ1-4	CATSRQGWFEKLFF
TRBV5-4	TRBJ2-5	CASSLGGRGGMETQYF
TRBV11-2	TRBJ2-3	CASSAGRGGAGTDTQYF
TRBV12-3/TRBV12-4	TRBJ2-5	CASSRQGQETQYF
TRBV13	TRBJ2-7	CASSLGTRLREQYF
TRBV30	TRBJ1-2	CAWSEQGNGYTF
TRBV27	TRBJ2-3	CASSPDTYTDTQYF
TRBV27	TRBJ2-4	CASWEVAKNIQYF
TRBV13	TRBJ1-6	CASSYREGNSPLHF
TRBV6-5	TRBJ2-3	CASSYSLAGGADTQYF
TRBV7-7	TRBJ2-2	CASSLVASGVNTGELFF
TRBV4-1	TRBJ2-7	CASSQSPGDYEQYF
TRBV3-1/TRBV3-2	TRBJ2-1	CASSQGLAEANEQFF
TRBV10-3	TRBJ1-1	CAIRRASLIEGNTEAFF
TRBV2	TRBJ2-1	CASSGEESSYNEQFF
TRBV4-1	TRBJ1-5	CASSQEWADQPQHF
TRBV19	TRBJ1-5	CASSGQGARGPQHF